The clone carrying this T cell receptor (beta chain) came up a few times. The data were taken from a study of T cells after yellow fever vaccination. Germline CDR1 SGHRS, CDR2 YFSETQ. The CDR3 length is 14 residues. Trimming took 0 bases from V and 0 from J, leaving 6 bases between them. TCRdb independently ran MiXCR on the 5' RACE reads; one entry per CDR3 protein. The sample lists about 340,000 distinct CDR3 sequences, approximately 12% seen once, with 2.5% to 4% in the top ten. The rearrangement joins TRBV5-1 to TRBJ2-5; D is unclear. The material was CD4+ T cells sorted from PBMCs, obtained 15 days after the yellow fever booster vaccination. This TCR derives from a man between 18 and 35 years old who received the YFV17D yellow fever vaccine. The DNA of the CDR3 is TGCGCCAGCAGCTTGGATGGGTACCAAGAGACCCAGTACTTC. Translation gives CASSLDGYQETQYF.